Included here is one TCR beta chain sequence, with context. The germline V gene has CDR1 MDHEN and CDR2 SYDVKM. After removal of 10 bases from V and 4 bases from J, the junction contained 16 bases not matched to a gene. CDR3 length: 16 residues. These data originate in a study of blood T cell repertoires in COVID-19. Study-level information: There were acute and convalescent COVID-19 samples, and they came from the United States, Italy and Spain. Sources were T cells, B-cell-depleted T cells, or PBMCs; the material itself was cDNA or gDNA.

Authors' processing steps: The assay estimated nucleated cells by amplifying reference gene primers. Sequencing used immunoSEQ multiplex PCR; TCRdb keeps in-frame clones, though not all of them. The DNA was the basis for D and trimming; V, J and clone size are from that table. The sample holds about 74,000 clones; roughly 91% are singletons and the top ten take around 1%. The TCR sequence derives from a woman in her forties or fifties in a cohort sampled during active COVID-19. The sample comprised peripheral blood. The rearrangement uses TRBV28 and TRBJ1-2, with 9 bases that match TRBD1. The CDR3 here is CAIPSPPGQGRYGYTF. CDR3 DNA sequence: TGTGCCATCCCATCCCCCCCGGGACAGGGACGCTATGGCTACACCTTC.